Listed below are T cell receptor beta chains from one sample, sequenced in a study of lymphopenia after photon versus proton radiotherapy. Repertoires were generated with immunoSEQ multiplex PCR, while TCRdb's copy carries only in-frame clones and drops some. The sample has 52,000 or so clones; roughly 90% are singletons. This material consisted of peripheral blood, taken from a patient treated with photon-based radiotherapy. All receptors derive from a woman in her 40s with cholangiocarcinoma. The CDR3 runs from the conserved cysteine through the conserved F or W. Fields, in order: J gene, D gene, V gene, CDR3 DNA, CDR3 protein. A D gene is named only where the DNA matches it firmly.

>TRBJ2-1|.|TRBV6-5
TGTGCCAGCAGTTATCAAAAGCCCCCCTCTTACAATGAGCAGTTCTTC
CASSYQKPPSYNEQFF
>TRBJ1-1|.|TRBV5-5
TGTGCCAGCAGCTTGGAGCCCGTTACGACTGAAGCTTTCTTT
CASSLEPVTTEAFF
>TRBJ2-7|.|TRBV7-2
TGTGCCAGCAGCTCGACAGGCTCCTACGAGCAGTACTTC
CASSSTGSYEQYF
>TRBJ1-4|.|TRBV21-1
TGTGCCAGCAGCAGGGCAGAGACTAATGAAAAACTGTTTTTT
CASSRAETNEKLFF
>TRBJ2-2|.|TRBV6-5
TGTGCCAGCCGACGGGACATGGCTGGAACCGGGGAGCTGTTTTTT
CASRRDMAGTGELFF
>TRBJ1-2|TRBD1|TRBV25-1
TGTGCCAGCAGTGTCCAGACAGGGATTGGGTATGGCTACACCTTC
CASSVQTGIGYGYTF
>TRBJ2-3|.|TRBV27
TGTGCCAGCAGTTTCCACACAGCAGATACGCAGTATTTT
CASSFHTADTQYF
>TRBJ2-2|TRBD2|TRBV9
TGTGCCAGCACCCCCCGGCTAGCGGGGACCGGGGAGCTGTTTTTT
CASTPRLAGTGELFF
>TRBJ2-1|TRBD2|TRBV27
TGTGCCAGCAGCACCGGGAGGGCGGGTGAGCAGTTCTTC
CASSTGRAGEQFF
>TRBJ1-2|.|TRBV28
TGTGCCAGCAGCCTTACGGGAATCTATGGCTACACCTTC
CASSLTGIYGYTF
>TRBJ2-7|.|TRBV10-3
TGTGCCATCTCGCCTAGCGACTACGAGCAGTACTTC
CAISPSDYEQYF